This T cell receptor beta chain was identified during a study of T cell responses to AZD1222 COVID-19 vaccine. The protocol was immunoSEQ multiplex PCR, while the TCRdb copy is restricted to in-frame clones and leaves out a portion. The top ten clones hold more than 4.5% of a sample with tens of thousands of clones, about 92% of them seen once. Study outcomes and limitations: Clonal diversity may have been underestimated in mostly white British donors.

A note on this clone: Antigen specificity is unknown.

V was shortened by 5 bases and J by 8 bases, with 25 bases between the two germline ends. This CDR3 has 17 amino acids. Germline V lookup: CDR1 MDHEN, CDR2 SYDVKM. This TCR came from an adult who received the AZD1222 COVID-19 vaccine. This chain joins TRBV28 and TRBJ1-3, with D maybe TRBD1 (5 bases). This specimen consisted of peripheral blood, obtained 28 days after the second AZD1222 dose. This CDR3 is CASSTYIRDGGPYTIYF. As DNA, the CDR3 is TGTGCCAGCAGTACTTACATCCGGGACGGTGGTCCGTACACCATATATTTT. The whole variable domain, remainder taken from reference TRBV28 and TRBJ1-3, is DVKVTQSSRYLVKRTGEKVFLECVQDMDHENMFWYRQDPGLGLRLIYFSYDVKMKEKGDIPEGYSVSREKKERFSLILESASTNQTSMYLCASSTYIRDGGPYTIYFGEGSWLTVV.